The present T cell receptor beta chain was sequenced within a study of blood T cells in healthy people across ages. Samples each yielded at least 5 micrograms of total RNA. Alongside a J-beta primer mix, a sample-barcoded 5' primer served in a second PCR lasting about 7 to 12 cycles. TCRdb re-called the 5' RACE reads through MiXCR, storing one row per CDR3 protein. The profile shows around 1,000,000 distinct CDR3 sequences, around 25% of them singletons. Trimming took off 3 bases at V and 5 bases at J, with 13 bases between the two ends. This CDR3 is 13 amino acids long. CDR1 is DFQATT and CDR2 is SNEGSKA in the germline V gene (reference sequence). The same data also contributed to another study, on T cells of mothers and their children. From that second work: Related pairs of mothers and children showed slightly higher, non-significant overlap versus unrelated pairs.

The V and J genes are TRBV20-1 and TRBJ1-1; a possible D gene is TRBD1 (5 bases). The sequencing input was blood. The TCR sequence derives from a girl aged 2 to 9 in good health. CDR3 sequence (DNA): TGCAGTGCTAGGGGGACCAGGGTTACTGAAGCTTTCTTT. Translating gives CSARGTRVTEAFF.